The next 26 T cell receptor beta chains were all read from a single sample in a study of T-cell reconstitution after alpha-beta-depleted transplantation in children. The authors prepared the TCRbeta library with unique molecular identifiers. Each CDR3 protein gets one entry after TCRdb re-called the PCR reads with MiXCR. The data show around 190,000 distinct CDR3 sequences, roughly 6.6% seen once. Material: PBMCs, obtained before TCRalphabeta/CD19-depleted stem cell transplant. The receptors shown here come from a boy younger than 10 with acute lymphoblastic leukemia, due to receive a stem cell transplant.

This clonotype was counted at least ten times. The DNA for the CDR3 is TGTGCCAGCAGCTTACTTAGGCAGGGGGTGAACACCGGGGAGCTGTTTTTT. This sequence encodes CASSLLRQGVNTGELFF. This rearrangement joins TRBV7-8 to TRBJ2-2; 7 bases line up with TRBD1. Germline V lookup: CDR1 SGHVS, CDR2 FQNEAQ. This CDR3 has 17 amino acids. The V and J ends lost 2 bases and 1 base, in that order; junction bases with no gene match: 7.

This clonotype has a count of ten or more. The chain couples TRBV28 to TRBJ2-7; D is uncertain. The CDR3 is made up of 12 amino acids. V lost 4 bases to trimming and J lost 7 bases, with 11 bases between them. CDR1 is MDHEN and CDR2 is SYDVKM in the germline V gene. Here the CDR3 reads CASSYNRREQYF. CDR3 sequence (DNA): TGTGCCAGCAGTTATAACAGAAGAGAGCAGTACTTC.

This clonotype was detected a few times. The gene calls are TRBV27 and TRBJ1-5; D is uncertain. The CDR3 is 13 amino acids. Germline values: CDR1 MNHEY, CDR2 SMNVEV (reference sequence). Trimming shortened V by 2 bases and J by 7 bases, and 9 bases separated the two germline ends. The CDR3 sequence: CASSLGRMQPQHF. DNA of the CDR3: TGTGCCAGCAGTTTAGGGCGCATGCAGCCCCAGCATTTT.

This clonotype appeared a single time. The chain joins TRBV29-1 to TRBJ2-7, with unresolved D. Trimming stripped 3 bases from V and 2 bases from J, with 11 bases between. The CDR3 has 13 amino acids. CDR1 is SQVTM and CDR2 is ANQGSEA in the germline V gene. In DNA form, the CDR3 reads TGCAGCGTTGAGGACGATCACCCCTACGAGCAGTACTTC. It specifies CSVEDDHPYEQYF.

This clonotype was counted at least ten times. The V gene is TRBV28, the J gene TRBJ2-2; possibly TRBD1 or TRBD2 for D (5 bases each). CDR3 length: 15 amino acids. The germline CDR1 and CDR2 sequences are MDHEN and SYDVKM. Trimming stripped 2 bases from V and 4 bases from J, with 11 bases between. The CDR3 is CASSLPGTSTGELFF. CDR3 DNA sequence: TGTGCCAGCAGTTTACCAGGGACGAGCACCGGGGAGCTGTTTTTT.

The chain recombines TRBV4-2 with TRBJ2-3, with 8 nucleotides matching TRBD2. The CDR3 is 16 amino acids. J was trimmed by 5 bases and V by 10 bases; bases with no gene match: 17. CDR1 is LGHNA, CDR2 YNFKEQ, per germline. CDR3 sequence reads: CAMGQGLAGSGDTQYF. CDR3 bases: TGTGCCATGGGCCAAGGGCTAGCGGGCTCTGGAGATACGCAGTATTTT.

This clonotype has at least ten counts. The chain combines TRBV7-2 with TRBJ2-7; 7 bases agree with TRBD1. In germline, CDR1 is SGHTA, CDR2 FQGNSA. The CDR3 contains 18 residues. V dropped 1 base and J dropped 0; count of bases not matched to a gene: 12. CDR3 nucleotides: TGTGCCAGCAGCTTAGGCTACCGGGACAGCGAACCCTCCTACGAGCAGTACTTC. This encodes CASSLGYRDSEPSYEQYF.

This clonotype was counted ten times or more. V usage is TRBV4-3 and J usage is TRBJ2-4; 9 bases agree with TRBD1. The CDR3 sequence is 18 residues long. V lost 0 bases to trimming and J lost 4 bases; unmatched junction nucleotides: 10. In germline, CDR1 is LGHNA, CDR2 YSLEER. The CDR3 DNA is TGCGCCAGCAGCCAAGACTGGGGGGACAGGGTCCCTAAAAACATTCAGTACTTC. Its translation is CASSQDWGDRVPKNIQYF.

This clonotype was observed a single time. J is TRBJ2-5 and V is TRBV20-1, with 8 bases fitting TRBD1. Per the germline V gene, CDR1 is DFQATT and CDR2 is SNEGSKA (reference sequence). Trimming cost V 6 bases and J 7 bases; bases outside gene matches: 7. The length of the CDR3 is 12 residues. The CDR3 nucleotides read TGCAGTGCCACGACAGGGGTGGTGACCCAGTACTTC. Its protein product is CSATTGVVTQYF.

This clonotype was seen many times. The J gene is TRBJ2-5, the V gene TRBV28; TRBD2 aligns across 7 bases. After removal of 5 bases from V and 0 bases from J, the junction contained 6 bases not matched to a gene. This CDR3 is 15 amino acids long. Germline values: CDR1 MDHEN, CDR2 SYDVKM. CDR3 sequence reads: CASSPRLANQETQYF. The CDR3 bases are TGTGCCAGCAGTCCCCGACTAGCAAACCAAGAGACCCAGTACTTC.

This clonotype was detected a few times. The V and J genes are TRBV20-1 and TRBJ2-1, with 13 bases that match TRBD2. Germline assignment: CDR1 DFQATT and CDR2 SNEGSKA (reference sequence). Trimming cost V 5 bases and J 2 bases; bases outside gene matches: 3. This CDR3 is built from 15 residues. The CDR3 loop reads CSASGTSGTYNEQFF. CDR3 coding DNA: TGCAGTGCTTCCGGGACTAGCGGGACCTACAATGAGCAGTTCTTC.

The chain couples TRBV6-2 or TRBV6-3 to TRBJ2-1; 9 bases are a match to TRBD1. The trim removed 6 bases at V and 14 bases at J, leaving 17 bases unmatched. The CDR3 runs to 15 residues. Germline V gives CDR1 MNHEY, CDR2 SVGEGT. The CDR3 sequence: CASRKDRGNGGPEFF. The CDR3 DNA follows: TGTGCCAGCAGGAAGGACAGGGGAAACGGGGGGCCCGAGTTCTTC.

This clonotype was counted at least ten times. In nucleotides, the CDR3 is TGTGCCAGCAGTTTTGCAGGGAACAATGAGCAGTTCTTC. Translated, it gives CASSFAGNNEQFF. The chain joins TRBV12-3 or TRBV12-4 to TRBJ2-1; perhaps TRBD1 as D (5 bases). This CDR3 has 13 residues. Trimming shortened V by 3 bases and J by 5 bases, and 8 bases separated the two germline ends.

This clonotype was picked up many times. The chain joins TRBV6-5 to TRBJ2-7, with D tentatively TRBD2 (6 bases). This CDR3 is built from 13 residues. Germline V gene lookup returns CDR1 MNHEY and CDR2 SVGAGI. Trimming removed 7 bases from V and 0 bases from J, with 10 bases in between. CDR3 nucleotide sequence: TGTGCCAGCACCTCCGGGAGCTCCTACGAGCAGTACTTC. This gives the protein CASTSGSSYEQYF.

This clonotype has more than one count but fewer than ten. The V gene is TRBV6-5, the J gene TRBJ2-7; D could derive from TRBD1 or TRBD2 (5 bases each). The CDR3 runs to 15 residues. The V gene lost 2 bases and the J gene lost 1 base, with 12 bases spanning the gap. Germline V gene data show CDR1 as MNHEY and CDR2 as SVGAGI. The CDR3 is CASSYEGTASYEQYF. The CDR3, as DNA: TGTGCCAGCAGTTACGAAGGGACGGCTTCCTACGAGCAGTACTTC.

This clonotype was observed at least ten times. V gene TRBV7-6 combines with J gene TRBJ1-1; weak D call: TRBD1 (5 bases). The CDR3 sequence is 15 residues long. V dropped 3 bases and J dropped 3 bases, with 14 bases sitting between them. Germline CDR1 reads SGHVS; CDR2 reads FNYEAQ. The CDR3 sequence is CASSFRPGRDTEAFF. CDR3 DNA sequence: TGTGCCAGCAGCTTCAGGCCGGGCAGGGACACTGAAGCTTTCTTT.

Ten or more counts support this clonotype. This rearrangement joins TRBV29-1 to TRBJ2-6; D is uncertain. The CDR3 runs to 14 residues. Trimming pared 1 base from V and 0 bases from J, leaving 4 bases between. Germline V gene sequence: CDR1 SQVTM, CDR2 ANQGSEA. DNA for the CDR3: TGCAGCGTTGAAGGCCCCTCTGGGGCCAACGTCCTGACTTTC. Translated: CSVEGPSGANVLTF.

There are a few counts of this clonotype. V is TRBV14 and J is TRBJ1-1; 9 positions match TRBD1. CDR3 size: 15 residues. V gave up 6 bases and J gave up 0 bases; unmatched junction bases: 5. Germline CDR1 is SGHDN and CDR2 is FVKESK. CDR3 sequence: CASSTGQGLNTEAFF. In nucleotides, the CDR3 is TGTGCCAGCAGTACGGGACAGGGTTTGAACACTGAAGCTTTCTTT. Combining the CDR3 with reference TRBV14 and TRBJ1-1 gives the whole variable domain EAGVTQFPSHSVIEKGQTVTLRCDPISGHDNLYWYRRVMGKEIKFLLHFVKESKQDESGMPNNRFLAERTGGTYSTLKVQPAELEDSGVYFCASSTGQGLNTEAFFGQGTRLTVV.

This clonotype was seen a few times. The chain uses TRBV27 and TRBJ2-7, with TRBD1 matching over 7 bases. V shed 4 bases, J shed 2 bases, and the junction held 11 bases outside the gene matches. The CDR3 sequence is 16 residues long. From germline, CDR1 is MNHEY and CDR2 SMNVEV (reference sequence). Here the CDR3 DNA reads TGTGCCAGCAGTTGGGACAGTCCCGACTCAACCTACGAGCAGTACTTC. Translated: CASSWDSPDSTYEQYF.

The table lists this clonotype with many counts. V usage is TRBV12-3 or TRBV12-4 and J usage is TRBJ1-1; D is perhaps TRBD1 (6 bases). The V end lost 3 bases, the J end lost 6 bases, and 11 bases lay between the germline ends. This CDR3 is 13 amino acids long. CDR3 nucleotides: TGTGCCAGCAGTTTTGAGGGGGTCGCTGAAGCTTTCTTT. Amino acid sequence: CASSFEGVAEAFF.

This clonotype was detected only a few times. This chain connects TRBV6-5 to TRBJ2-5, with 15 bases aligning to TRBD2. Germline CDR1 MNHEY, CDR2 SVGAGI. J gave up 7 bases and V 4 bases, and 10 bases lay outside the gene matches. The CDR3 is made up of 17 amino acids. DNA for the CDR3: TGTGCCAGCAGTTTCGGACTAGCGGGGGGGATACCTGGGACCCAGTACTTC. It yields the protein CASSFGLAGGIPGTQYF.

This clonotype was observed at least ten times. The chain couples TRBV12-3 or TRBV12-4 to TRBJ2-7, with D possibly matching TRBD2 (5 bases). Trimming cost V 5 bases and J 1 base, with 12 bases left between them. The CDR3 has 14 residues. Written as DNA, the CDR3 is TGTGCCAGCAGTCGCCTCAGAGGGTCCTACGAGCAGTACTTC. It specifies CASSRLRGSYEQYF.

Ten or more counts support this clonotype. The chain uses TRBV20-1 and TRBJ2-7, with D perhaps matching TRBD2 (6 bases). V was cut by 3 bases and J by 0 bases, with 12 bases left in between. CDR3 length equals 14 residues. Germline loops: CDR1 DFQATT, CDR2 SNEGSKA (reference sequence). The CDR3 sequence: CSASHRESSYEQYF. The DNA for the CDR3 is TGCAGTGCTAGTCACCGGGAGAGCTCCTACGAGCAGTACTTC.

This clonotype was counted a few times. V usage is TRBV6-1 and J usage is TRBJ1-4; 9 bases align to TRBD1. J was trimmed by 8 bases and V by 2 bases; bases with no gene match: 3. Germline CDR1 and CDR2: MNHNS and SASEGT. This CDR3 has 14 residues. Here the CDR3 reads CASSENRGREKLFF. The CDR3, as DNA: TGTGCCAGCAGTGAAAACAGGGGGCGCGAAAAACTGTTTTTT.

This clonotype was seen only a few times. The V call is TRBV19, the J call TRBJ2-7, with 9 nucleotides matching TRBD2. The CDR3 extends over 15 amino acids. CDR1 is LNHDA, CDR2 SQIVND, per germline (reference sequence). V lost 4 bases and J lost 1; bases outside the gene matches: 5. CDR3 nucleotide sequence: TGTGCCAGTAGTAGCGGGAGGGACATGTCCTACGAGCAGTACTTC. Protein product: CASSSGRDMSYEQYF.

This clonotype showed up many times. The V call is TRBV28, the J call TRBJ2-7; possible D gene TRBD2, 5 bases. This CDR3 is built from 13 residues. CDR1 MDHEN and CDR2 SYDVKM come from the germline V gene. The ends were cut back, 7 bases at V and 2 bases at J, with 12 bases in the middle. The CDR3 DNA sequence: TGTGCCAGCATGGAGGCTTCCACCTACGAGCAGTACTTC. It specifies CASMEASTYEQYF.